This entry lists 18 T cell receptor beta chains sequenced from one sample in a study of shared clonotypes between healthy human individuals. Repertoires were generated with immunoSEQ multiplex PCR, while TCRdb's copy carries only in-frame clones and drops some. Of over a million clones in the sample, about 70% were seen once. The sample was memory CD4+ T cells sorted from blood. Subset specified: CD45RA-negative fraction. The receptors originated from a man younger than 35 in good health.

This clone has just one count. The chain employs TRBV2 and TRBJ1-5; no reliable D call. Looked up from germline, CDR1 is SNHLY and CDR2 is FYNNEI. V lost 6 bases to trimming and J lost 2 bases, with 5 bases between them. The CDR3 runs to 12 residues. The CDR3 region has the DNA TGTGCCAGCAGGGAGGGCAATCAGCCCCAGCATTTT. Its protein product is CASREGNQPQHF.

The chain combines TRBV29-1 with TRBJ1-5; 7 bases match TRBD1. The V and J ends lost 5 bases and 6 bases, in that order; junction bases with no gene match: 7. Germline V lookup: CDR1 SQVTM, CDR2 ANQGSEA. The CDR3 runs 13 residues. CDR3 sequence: CSVFTGAGQPQHF. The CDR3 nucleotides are TGCAGCGTTTTTACAGGGGCCGGTCAGCCCCAGCATTTT.

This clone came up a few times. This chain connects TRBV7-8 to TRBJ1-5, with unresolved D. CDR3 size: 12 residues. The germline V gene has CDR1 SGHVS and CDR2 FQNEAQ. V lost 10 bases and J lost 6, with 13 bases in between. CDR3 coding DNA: TGTGCCATAGGCGCGGTGGGTCAGCCCCAGCATTTT. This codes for CAIGAVGQPQHF.

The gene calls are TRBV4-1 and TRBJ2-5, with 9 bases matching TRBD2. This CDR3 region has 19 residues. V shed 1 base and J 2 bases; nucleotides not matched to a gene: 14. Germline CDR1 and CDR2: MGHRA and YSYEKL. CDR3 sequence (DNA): TGCGCCAGCAGCCAAGCCAGGGCTAGCGGGGCCGCAGGGCAAGAGACCCAGTACTTC. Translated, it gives CASSQARASGAAGQETQYF.

CDR3 in amino acids: CASSLPSEGGIGGYTF. The CDR3 DNA follows: TGTGCCAGCAGTTTACCCAGTGAGGGAGGGATTGGTGGCTACACCTTC. This rearrangement joins TRBV28 to TRBJ1-2; no reliable D call. Germline CDR1 MDHEN, CDR2 SYDVKM. This CDR3 has 16 residues. Trimming left V 2 bases short and J 7 bases short, with 20 bases between.

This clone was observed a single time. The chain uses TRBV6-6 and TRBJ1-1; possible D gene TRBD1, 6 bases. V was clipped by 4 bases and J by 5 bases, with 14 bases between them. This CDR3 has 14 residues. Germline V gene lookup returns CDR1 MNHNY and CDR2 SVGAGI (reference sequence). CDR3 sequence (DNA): TGTGCCAGCAGTTTCCCGACAGGTGGGACTGAAGCTTTCTTT. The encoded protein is CASSFPTGGTEAFF.

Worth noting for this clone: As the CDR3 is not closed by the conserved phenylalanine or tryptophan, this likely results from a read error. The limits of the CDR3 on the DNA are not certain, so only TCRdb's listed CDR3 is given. CDR3 residues: CASSYISREPVLL. The chain has TRBV6-6 and TRBJ1-3. Germline values: CDR1 MNHNY, CDR2 SVGAGI (reference sequence). The CDR3 is 13 amino acids in total, end residues counted.

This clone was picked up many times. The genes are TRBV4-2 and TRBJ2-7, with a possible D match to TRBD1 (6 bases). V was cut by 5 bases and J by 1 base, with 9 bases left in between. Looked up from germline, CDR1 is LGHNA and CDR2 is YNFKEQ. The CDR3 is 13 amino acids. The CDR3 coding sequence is TGTGCCAGCAGCTTCGGACAGTCCTACGAGCAGTACTTC. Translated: CASSFGQSYEQYF.

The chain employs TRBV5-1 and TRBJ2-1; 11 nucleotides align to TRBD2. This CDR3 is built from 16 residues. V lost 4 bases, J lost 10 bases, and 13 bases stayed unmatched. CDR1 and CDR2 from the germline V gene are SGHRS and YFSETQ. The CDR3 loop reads CASSRAGLAGVREQFF. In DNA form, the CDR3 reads TGCGCCAGCAGCCGGGCCGGACTAGCGGGCGTTCGGGAGCAGTTCTTC.

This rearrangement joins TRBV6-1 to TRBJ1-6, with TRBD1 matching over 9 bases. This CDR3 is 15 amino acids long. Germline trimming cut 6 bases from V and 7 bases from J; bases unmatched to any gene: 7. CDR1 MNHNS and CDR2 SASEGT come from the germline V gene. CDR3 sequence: CASRHRDRVNSPLHF. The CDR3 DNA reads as TGTGCCAGCAGACACCGGGACAGGGTCAATTCACCCCTCCACTTT.

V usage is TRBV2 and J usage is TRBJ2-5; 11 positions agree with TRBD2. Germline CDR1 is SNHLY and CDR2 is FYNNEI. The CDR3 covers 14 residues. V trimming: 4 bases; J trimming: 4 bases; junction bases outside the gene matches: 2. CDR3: CASSVAGGRETQYF. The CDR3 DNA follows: TGTGCCAGCAGTGTAGCGGGGGGGCGAGAGACCCAGTACTTC.

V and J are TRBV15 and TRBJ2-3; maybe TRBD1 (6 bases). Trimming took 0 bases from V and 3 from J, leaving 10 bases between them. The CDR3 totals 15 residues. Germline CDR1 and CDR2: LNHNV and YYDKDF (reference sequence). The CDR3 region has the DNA TGTGCCACCAGCAGAGATTCTACAGGGACAGATACGCAGTATTTT. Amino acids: CATSRDSTGTDTQYF.

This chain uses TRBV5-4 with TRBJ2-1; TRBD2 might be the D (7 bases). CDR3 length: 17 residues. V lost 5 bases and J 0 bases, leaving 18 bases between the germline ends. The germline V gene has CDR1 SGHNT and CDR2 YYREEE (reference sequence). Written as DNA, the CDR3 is TGTGCCAGCAGTCCTCTGGGGGGGGCCAGCTCCTACAATGAGCAGTTCTTC. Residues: CASSPLGGASSYNEQFF.

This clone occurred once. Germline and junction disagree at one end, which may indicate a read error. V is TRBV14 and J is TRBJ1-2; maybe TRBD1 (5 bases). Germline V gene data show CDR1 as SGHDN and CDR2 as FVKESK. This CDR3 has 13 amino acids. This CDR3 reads CASSQDRGGTASF. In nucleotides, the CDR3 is TGTGCCAGCAGCCAAGATCGAGGCGGGACCGCCAGCTTC. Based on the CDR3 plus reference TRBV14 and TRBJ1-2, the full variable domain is EAGVTQFPSHSVIEKGQTVTLRCDPISGHDNLYWYRRVMGKEIKFLLHFVKESKQDESGMPNNRFLAERTGGTYSTLKVQPAELEDSGVYFCASSQDRGGTASFGSGTRLTVV.

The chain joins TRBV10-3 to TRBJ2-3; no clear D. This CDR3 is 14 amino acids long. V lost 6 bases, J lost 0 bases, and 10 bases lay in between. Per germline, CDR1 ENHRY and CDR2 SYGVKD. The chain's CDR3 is CAISRSTSTDTQYF. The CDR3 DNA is TGTGCCATCAGCCGTTCGACTAGCACAGATACGCAGTATTTT.

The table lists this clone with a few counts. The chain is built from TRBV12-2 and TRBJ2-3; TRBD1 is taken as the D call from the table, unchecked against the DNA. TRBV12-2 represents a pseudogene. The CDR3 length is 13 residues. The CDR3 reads CASRLQGSDTQYF. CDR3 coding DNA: TGTGCAAGTCGCTTACAGGGTTCCGATACGCAGTATTTT.

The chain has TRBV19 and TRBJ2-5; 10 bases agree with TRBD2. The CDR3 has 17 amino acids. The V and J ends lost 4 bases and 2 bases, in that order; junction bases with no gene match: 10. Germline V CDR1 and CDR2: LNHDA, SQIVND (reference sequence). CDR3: CASSTSGSSRRQETQYF. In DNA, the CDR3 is TGTGCCAGTAGTACTAGCGGGAGTAGTAGGAGGCAAGAGACCCAGTACTTC.

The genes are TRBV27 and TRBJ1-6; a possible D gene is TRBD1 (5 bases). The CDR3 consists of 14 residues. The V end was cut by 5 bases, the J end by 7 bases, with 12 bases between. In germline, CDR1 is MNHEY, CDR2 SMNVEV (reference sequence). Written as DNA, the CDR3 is TGTGCCAGCAGTCCCGACAGAACCAATTCACCCCTCCACTTT. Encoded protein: CASSPDRTNSPLHF.